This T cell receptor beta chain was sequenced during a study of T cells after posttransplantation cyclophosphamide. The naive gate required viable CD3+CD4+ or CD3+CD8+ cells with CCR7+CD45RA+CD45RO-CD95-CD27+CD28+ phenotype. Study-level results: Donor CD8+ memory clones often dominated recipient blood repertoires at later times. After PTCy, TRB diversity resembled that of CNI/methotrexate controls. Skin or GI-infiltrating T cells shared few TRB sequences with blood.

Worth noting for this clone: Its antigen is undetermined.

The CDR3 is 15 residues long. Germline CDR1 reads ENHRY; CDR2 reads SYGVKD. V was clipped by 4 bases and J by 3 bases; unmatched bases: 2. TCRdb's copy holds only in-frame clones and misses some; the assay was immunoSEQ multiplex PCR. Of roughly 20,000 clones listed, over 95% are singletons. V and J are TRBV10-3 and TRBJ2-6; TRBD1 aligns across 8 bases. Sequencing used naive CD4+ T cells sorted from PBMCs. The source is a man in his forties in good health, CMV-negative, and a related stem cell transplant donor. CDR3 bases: TGTGCCATCAGTGGACAGGGGAATGGGGCCAACGTCCTGACTTTC. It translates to CAISGQGNGANVLTF.